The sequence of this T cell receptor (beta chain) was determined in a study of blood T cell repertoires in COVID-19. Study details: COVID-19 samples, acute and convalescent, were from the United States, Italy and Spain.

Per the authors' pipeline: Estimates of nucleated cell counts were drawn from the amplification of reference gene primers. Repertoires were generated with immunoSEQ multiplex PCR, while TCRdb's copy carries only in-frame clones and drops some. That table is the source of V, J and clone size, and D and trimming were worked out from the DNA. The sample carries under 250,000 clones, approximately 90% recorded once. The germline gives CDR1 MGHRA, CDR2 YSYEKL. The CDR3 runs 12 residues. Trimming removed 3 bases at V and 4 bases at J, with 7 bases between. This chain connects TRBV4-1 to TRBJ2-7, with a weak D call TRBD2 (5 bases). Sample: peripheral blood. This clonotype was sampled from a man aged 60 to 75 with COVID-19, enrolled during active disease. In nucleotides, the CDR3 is TGCGCCAGCAGCCAGCCGGGGTACGAGCAGTACTTC. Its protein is CASSQPGYEQYF.